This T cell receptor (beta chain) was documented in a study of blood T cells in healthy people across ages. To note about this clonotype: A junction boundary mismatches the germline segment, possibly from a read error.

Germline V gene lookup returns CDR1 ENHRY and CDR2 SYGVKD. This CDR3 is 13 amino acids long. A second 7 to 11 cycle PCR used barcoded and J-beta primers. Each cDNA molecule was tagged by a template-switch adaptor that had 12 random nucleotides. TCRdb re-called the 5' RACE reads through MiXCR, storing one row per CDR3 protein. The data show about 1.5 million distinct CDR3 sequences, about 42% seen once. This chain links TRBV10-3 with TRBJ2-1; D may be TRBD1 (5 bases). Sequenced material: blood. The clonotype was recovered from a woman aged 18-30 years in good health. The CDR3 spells CALRAFSYNEQFF. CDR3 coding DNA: TGTGCCCTCAGGGCTTTCTCCTACAATGAGCAGTTCTTC.